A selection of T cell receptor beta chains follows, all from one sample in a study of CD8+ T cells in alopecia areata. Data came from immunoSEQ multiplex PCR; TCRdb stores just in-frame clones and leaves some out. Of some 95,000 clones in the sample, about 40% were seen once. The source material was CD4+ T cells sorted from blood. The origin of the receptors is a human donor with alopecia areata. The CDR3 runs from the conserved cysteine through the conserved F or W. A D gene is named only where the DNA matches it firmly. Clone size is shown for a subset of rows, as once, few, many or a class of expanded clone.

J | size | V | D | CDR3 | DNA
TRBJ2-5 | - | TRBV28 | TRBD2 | CASSPPRTSGLETQYF | TGTGCCAGCAGTCCCCCCCGGACTAGCGGGCTGGAGACCCAGTACTTC
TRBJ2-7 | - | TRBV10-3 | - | CAISVGVLDEQYF | TGTGCCATCAGTGTTGGGGTTTTGGACGAGCAGTACTTC
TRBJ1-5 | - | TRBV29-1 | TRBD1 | CSVILTGPNQPQHF | TGCAGCGTTATATTGACAGGGCCGAATCAGCCCCAGCATTTT
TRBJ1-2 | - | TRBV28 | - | CASSYLGSNYGYTF | TGTGCCAGCAGTTACCTCGGGAGCAACTATGGCTACACCTTC
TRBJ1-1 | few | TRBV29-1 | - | CSVQGLMNTEAFF | TGCAGCGTTCAGGGACTCATGAACACTGAAGCTTTCTTT
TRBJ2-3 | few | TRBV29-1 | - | CSVAGGVGADTQYF | TGCAGCGTTGCTGGCGGAGTGGGGGCAGATACGCAGTATTTT
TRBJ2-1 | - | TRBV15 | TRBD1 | CATSREGQGAYNEQFF | TGTGCCACCAGCAGAGAGGGACAGGGGGCCTACAATGAGCAGTTCTTC
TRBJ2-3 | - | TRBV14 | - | CASSQGLGARLTGTQYF | TGTGCCAGCAGCCAAGGATTGGGGGCCCGGCTCACCGGCACGCAGTATTTT
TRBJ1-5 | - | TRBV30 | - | CAWSHGGNQPQHF | TGTGCCTGGTCTCACGGGGGCAATCAGCCCCAGCATTTT
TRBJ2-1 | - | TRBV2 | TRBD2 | CASTGLAGYNEQFF | TGTGCCAGCACAGGACTAGCGGGGTACAATGAGCAGTTCTTC
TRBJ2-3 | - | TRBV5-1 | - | CASSFRDTTDTQYF | TGCGCCAGCAGCTTTCGGGACACCACAGATACGCAGTATTTT
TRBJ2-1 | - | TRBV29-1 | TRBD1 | CSAGDSKFYGFF | TGCAGCGCCGGGGACAGTAAATTTTATGGGTTCTTC
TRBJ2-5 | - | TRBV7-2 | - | CASSLARGHETQYF | TGTGCCAGCAGCTTAGCCAGGGGTCACGAAACCCAGTACTTC
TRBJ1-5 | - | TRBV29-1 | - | CSVGSSNQPQHF | TGCAGCGTTGGAAGCAGCAATCAGCCCCAGCATTTT
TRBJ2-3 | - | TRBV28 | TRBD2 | CASSLGGLAGKYDTQYF | TGTGCCAGCAGCCTCGGTGGGCTAGCGGGGAAGTATGATACGCAGTATTTT
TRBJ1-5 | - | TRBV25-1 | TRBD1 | CASSAGGLQPQHF | TGTGCCAGCAGTGCAGGGGGGCTCCAGCCCCAGCATTTT
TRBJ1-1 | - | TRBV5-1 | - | CASSLNSYTEAFF | TGCGCCAGCAGCTTGAACAGCTACACTGAAGCTTTCTTT
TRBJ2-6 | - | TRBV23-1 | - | CASRDTGRGPVTGANVLTF | TGCGCCAGCAGGGATACGGGTCGGGGGCCGGTGACTGGGGCCAACGTCCTGACTTTC
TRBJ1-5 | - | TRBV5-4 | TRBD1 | CASSLTGGNQPQHF | TGTGCCAGCAGCCTAACAGGGGGCAATCAGCCCCAGCATTTT
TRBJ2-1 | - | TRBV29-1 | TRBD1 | CSVAGTGALEQFF | TGCAGCGTTGCCGGGACAGGGGCTTTGGAGCAGTTCTTC
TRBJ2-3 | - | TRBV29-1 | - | CSVGRADTQYF | TGCAGCGTTGGCAGGGCAGATACGCAGTATTTT
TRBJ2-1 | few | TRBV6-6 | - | CASSDMGHNEQFF | TGTGCCAGCAGTGATATGGGGCACAATGAGCAGTTCTTC
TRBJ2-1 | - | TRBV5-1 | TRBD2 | CASSFISGVGNEQFF | TGCGCCAGCAGCTTCATTAGCGGGGTTGGCAATGAGCAGTTCTTC
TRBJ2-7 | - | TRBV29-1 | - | CSILRTYEQYF | TGCAGCATTCTCAGAACCTACGAGCAGTACTTC
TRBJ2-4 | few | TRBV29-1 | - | CSVELAKNIQYF | TGCAGCGTTGAACTAGCCAAAAACATTCAGTACTTC
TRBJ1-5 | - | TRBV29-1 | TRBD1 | CSVVGQGVDQPQHF | TGCAGCGTTGTAGGACAGGGGGTCGATCAGCCCCAGCATTTT
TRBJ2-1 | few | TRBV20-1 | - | CSASGANEQFF | TGCAGTGCTTCAGGGGCCAATGAGCAGTTCTTC
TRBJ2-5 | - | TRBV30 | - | CAWSVRRLETQYF | TGTGCCTGGAGTGTAAGGCGACTGGAGACCCAGTACTTC
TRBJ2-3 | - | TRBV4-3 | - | CASSQEARTSTDTQYF | TGCGCCAGCAGCCAAGAGGCTAGGACGAGCACAGATACGCAGTATTTT
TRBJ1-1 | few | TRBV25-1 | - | CASSDVKGTEAFF | TGTGCCAGCAGTGATGTCAAGGGCACTGAAGCTTTCTTT
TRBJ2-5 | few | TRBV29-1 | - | CSVKGQFQETQYF | TGCAGCGTTAAAGGACAGTTCCAAGAGACCCAGTACTTC
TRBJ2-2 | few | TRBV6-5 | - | CASSYSGTSEAGELFF | TGTGCCAGCAGTTACTCGGGGACGTCGGAGGCCGGGGAGCTGTTTTTT
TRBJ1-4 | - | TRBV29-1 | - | CSVEDEKLFF | TGCAGCGTTGAAGATGAAAAACTGTTTTTT
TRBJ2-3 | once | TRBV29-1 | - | CSVESNWGTDTQYF | TGCAGCGTTGAGTCAAATTGGGGGACAGATACGCAGTATTTT
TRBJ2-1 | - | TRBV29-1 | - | CSVEDPVRGWNNEQFF | TGCAGCGTTGAAGATCCCGTCCGAGGTTGGAACAATGAGCAGTTCTTC
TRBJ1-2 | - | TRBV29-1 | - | CSILHPGVPGYTF | TGCAGCATCCTCCACCCAGGGGTCCCTGGCTACACCTTC
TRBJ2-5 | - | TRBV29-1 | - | CSVGAPGETQYF | TGCAGCGTTGGGGCACCAGGGGAGACCCAGTACTTC
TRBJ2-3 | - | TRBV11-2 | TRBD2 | CASSLVLREGTDTQYF | TGTGCCAGCAGCTTAGTCTTGCGGGAGGGAACAGATACGCAGTATTTT
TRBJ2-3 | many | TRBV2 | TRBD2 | CASSGSGRITDTQYF | TGTGCCAGCAGTGGTAGCGGGAGAATCACAGATACGCAGTATTTT
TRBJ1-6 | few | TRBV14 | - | CASSWKGGLWNSPLHF | TGTGCCAGCAGCTGGAAGGGTGGACTATGGAATTCACCCCTCCACTTT
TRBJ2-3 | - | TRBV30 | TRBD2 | CAWTLTSRGTDTQYF | TGTGCCTGGACCCTGACTAGCAGGGGCACAGATACGCAGTATTTT
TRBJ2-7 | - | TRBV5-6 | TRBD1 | CASNPWGTVFGQYF | TGTGCCAGCAACCCGTGGGGGACAGTATTCGGGCAGTACTTC
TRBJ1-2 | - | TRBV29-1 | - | CSVQEPYGYTF | TGCAGCGTTCAAGAACCCTATGGCTACACCTTC
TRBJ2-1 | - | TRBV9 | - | CASSPTTDYEQFF | TGTGCCAGCAGCCCTACGACTGATTATGAGCAGTTCTTC
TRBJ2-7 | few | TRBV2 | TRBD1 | CASRDRFEQYF | TGTGCCAGCAGGGACAGGTTCGAGCAGTACTTC